This T cell receptor (beta chain) was documented in a study of blood T cell repertoires in COVID-19. About the research overall: Samples came from the United States, Italy and Spain, spanning acute and convalescent COVID-19. Nucleic acid was either cDNA or gDNA, and it came from T cells, B-cell-depleted T cells, or PBMCs.

Regarding this clone: The same CDR3 is also encoded by other DNA sequences in this sample.

As handled by the study authors: How many nucleated cells were present was estimated from reference gene primer amplification. TCRdb's copy holds only in-frame clones and misses some; the assay was immunoSEQ multiplex PCR. V, J and clone size reflect that table, while D and trimming were determined from the DNA. This table holds fewer than 350,000 clones, approximately 86% found once. Followed longitudinally, the Seattle patients had been enrolled during active infection. Trimming shortened V by 1 base and J by 4 bases, and 2 bases separated the two germline ends. CDR3 length: 12 amino acids. Germline V gene sequence: CDR1 LNHNV, CDR2 YYDKDF (reference sequence).

The chain is built from TRBV15 and TRBJ1-5; D unresolved. Specimen: peripheral blood. The TCR was taken from a man in his thirties or forties with COVID-19, enrolled during active disease. The DNA of the CDR3 is TGTGCCACCAGCAGAGCGAATCAGCCCCAGCATTTT. Its translation is CATSRANQPQHF.